This TCR beta chain is drawn from a study of vaccination and CD4 T cells after COVID-19. Study information: Recovered patients in the cohort numbered six men and four women, two of them Hispanic. Overlapping spike peptides from SARS-CoV-2, HCoV-NL63, HCoV-OC43 and HCoV-229E served to stimulate the cells.

The Oncomine TCR Beta short-read assay was applied to DNA of cultured CD4+ T cells. TCRdb passed the PCR reads through MiXCR, listing each CDR3 protein once. The top ten hold about a sixth of the sample, which has more than 13,000 distinct CDR3 sequences, 20% to 30% seen once. This clonotype was found a few times. Its antigen is undetermined. Germline V gives CDR1 DFQATT, CDR2 SNEGSKA (reference sequence). V was pared by 7 bases and J by 0 bases, with 2 bases between. The CDR3 runs 10 residues. Treatment noted: approximately 11-day PBMC culture with coronavirus spike peptide pools or control peptides (ViraFEST assay). PCR positivity dates ran from March to December 2020, preceding US Alpha, Beta and Delta variants.

The chain links TRBV20-1 to TRBJ2-3; D unclear. The clonotype originates from a human donor who had recovered from COVID-19. The sequencing used CD4+ T cells from blood, cultured in vitro, collected after SARS-CoV-2 vaccination. CDR3 protein: CSVSTDTQYF. In DNA, the CDR3 is TGCAGTGTCAGCACAGATACGCAGTATTTT.